A selection of T cell receptor beta chains follows, all from one sample in a study of radiation and T cells in renal cell carcinoma. The data were produced by immunoSEQ multiplex PCR, yet TCRdb's version contains in-frame clones alone and is incomplete. The sample carries 130,000 to 150,000 clones, roughly 90% recorded once. The sample here was blood, taken from a patient whose treatment included radiotherapy and nephrectomy. The source is a woman in her 70s with renal cell carcinoma. Each CDR3 is given without its conserved first and last residue.

TRBV6-5	TRBJ2-3	ASSSLLAEYTTQY
TRBV29-1	TRBJ1-1	SARDRGMNTEAF
TRBV5-4	TRBJ2-7	ASSLGFIGRSYEQY
TRBV5-4	TRBJ1-1	ASSARGGANTEAF
TRBV27	TRBJ1-3	ASSFRSGNTIY
TRBV5-1	TRBJ1-4	ASSGGQREKLF
TRBV6-6	TRBJ2-6	ASSYQGDGANVLT
TRBV5-1	TRBJ2-2	ASSLISAGSTGELF
TRBV5-6	TRBJ2-6	ASSWGSGANVLT
TRBV27	TRBJ2-3	ASSLRVTDTQY
TRBV5-1	TRBJ2-3	ASSLEGTSGGTHTQY
TRBV28	TRBJ1-5	ASRGGQGGQPQH
TRBV27	TRBJ1-1	ASSRTGVGTEAF
TRBV29-1	TRBJ1-2	SVDKKSRGLNYGYT
TRBV6-5	TRBJ2-2	ASRADRNTGELF
TRBV5-1	TRBJ1-2	ASSLISDGYT
TRBV28	TRBJ1-4	ASSPPGTLTTSEKLF
TRBV5-1	TRBJ2-6	ASSQDGANVLT
TRBV6-5	TRBJ1-4	ASSYYSGSTNEKLF
TRBV27	TRBJ1-2	ASSMTSGRGYT
TRBV7-2	TRBJ2-2	ASSFLGLAGGPTGELF
TRBV7-9	TRBJ1-2	ASSLAGTETNYGYT
TRBV10-1	TRBJ2-1	ASSGGGMGSEQF
TRBV5-1	TRBJ2-5	ASKGTPSGETQY
TRBV7-9	TRBJ2-3	ASSLGKSRSTDTQY
TRBV27	TRBJ1-5	ASRGGNQPQH
TRBV7-2	TRBJ1-2	ASSFSGVVYGYT
TRBV2	TRBJ1-1	ASSLGGQGGTEAF
TRBV5-8	TRBJ2-3	ASSLSRSSTDTQY
TRBV30	TRBJ1-5	AWSVGPGNNQPQH
TRBV4-3	TRBJ1-1	ASSQEVLGEAF
TRBV2	TRBJ1-1	ASSITGNTEAF
TRBV2	TRBJ1-5	ASSQGYSNQPQH
TRBV25-1	TRBJ1-1	ASSGDSYTEAF
TRBV5-1	TRBJ2-7	ASSPEGQGREQY
TRBV19	TRBJ1-3	ASSFGNTIY
TRBV5-1	TRBJ2-7	ATGPGLAGDRQY
TRBV30	TRBJ2-5	AWSQVTGQQETQY
TRBV4-2	TRBJ1-4	ASSQGEAGKVNEKLF
TRBV19	TRBJ1-1	ASTHPAGGTGEAF
TRBV7-9	TRBJ1-2	ASSFRRGRSVWGYT